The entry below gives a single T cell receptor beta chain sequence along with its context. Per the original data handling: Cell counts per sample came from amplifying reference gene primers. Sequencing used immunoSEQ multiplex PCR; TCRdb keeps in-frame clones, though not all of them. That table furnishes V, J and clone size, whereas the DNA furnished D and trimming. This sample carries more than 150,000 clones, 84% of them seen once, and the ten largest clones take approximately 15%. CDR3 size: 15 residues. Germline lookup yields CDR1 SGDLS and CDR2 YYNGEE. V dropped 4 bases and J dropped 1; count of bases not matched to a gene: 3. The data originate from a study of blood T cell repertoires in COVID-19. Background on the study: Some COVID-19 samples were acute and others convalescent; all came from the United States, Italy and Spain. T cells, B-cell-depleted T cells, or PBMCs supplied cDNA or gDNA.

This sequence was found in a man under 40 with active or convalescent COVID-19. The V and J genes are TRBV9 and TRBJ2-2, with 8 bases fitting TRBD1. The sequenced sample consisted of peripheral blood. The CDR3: CASSLGTGNTGELFF. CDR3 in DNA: TGTGCCAGCAGCCTCGGGACAGGGAACACCGGGGAGCTGTTTTTT.